The clone carrying this TCR beta chain is deemed large. The antigen is not known. The sample belongs to a study of T-cell memory formation after mild COVID-19. General study findings and limits: There were some responding clones in pre-infection memory, which suggested that cross-reactive memory had joined. Clones that shrank (day 15 to 85) were balanced CD4/CD8, whereas later expanders leaned CD4+. Clones that contracted clustered mainly in CM and EM if CD4+ and in EMRA if CD8+.

UMIs and sample barcodes were carried by the TCR alpha and TCR beta cDNA libraries that 5'RACE produced using constant-segment primers. In TCRdb, the 5' RACE reads were re-called with MiXCR into one record per CDR3 protein. Altogether roughly 4,700 distinct CDR3 sequences are present, around 43% being singletons, with the ten largest covering 2.6%. The length of the CDR3 is 13 residues. Germline values: CDR1 SEHNR, CDR2 FQNEAQ (reference sequence). Unmatched junction bases numbered 2, after V lost 6 bases and J lost 3 bases. Sequencing was carried out using PBMCs or a T cell subset sorted from them (not recorded which). This receptor was taken from an adult who had mild COVID-19 (a few samples of this study predate the infection). Cell type and time point are not known. The rearrangement uses TRBV7-9 and TRBJ1-1; 9 bases align to TRBD1. The CDR3 sequence: CASRQGADTEAFF. As DNA, the CDR3 is TGTGCCAGCAGACAGGGGGCCGACACTGAAGCTTTCTTT.